This is a list of T cell receptor beta chains from one sample in a study of blood T cell repertoires in COVID-19. The data were produced by immunoSEQ multiplex PCR, yet TCRdb's version contains in-frame clones alone and is incomplete. The sample comprises fewer than 150,000 clones, roughly 85% of which are singletons, and about 5.5% rests with the top ten. The sample was peripheral blood. The receptors derive from a woman aged 60-70 years with COVID-19, enrolled during active disease. Each CDR3 is given with its conserved first and last residue. The order of the fields is clone size, V gene, J gene, D gene, CDR3 protein, CDR3 DNA. D genes are given only for firm matches. Clone size, where shown, is once, few, many, or a class for clones that have expanded.

clone_size: -
v_call: TRBV14
j_call: TRBJ2-7
d_call: -
cdr3_aa: CASSLQTGRLGEQYF
cdr3_nt: TGTGCCAGCAGCCTACAGACGGGGAGGCTCGGCGAGCAGTACTTC

clone_size: -
v_call: TRBV7-8
j_call: TRBJ2-3
d_call: -
cdr3_aa: CASRENTDTQYF
cdr3_nt: TGTGCCAGCCGGGAAAACACAGATACGCAGTATTTT

clone_size: few
v_call: TRBV6-6
j_call: TRBJ1-2
d_call: -
cdr3_aa: CASSYLGTPNYGYTF
cdr3_nt: TGTGCCAGCAGTTACCTAGGGACACCTAACTATGGCTACACCTTC

clone_size: -
v_call: TRBV4-1
j_call: TRBJ2-2
d_call: -
cdr3_aa: CASSHVGQGITGELFF
cdr3_nt: TGCGCCAGCAGCCATGTCGGGCAGGGAATCACCGGGGAGCTGTTTTTT

clone_size: -
v_call: TRBV7-7
j_call: TRBJ2-5
d_call: TRBD2
cdr3_aa: CASSLGAGLAQETQYF
cdr3_nt: TGTGCTAGCAGCTTAGGTGCGGGACTAGCGCAAGAGACCCAGTACTTC

clone_size: -
v_call: TRBV9
j_call: TRBJ2-1
d_call: -
cdr3_aa: CASSVGGGSYNEQFF
cdr3_nt: TGTGCCAGCAGCGTAGGAGGAGGATCCTACAATGAGCAGTTCTTC

clone_size: -
v_call: TRBV19
j_call: TRBJ2-7
d_call: TRBD1
cdr3_aa: CASSTTGVEQYF
cdr3_nt: TGTGCCAGTAGTACCACAGGGGTCGAGCAGTACTTC

clone_size: few
v_call: TRBV6-1
j_call: TRBJ2-1
d_call: TRBD1
cdr3_aa: CASSEEQGSYNEQFF
cdr3_nt: TGTGCCAGCAGTGAAGAACAGGGGTCCTACAATGAGCAGTTCTTC

clone_size: -
v_call: TRBV28
j_call: TRBJ1-2
d_call: -
cdr3_aa: CASSSRGYGYTF
cdr3_nt: TGTGCCAGCAGTTCCAGGGGCTATGGCTACACCTTC

clone_size: -
v_call: TRBV5-1
j_call: TRBJ1-2
d_call: TRBD1
cdr3_aa: CASSFGQGRNYGYTF
cdr3_nt: TGCGCCAGCAGCTTCGGACAGGGGCGAAACTATGGCTACACCTTC

clone_size: few
v_call: TRBV4-2
j_call: TRBJ1-2
d_call: TRBD1
cdr3_aa: CASSQNQGGNGYTF
cdr3_nt: TGTGCCAGCAGCCAGAACCAGGGGGGTAATGGCTACACCTTC

clone_size: -
v_call: TRBV11-2
j_call: TRBJ1-1
d_call: -
cdr3_aa: CASSSSGATEAFF
cdr3_nt: TGTGCCAGCAGCTCATCAGGGGCCACTGAAGCTTTCTTT

clone_size: -
v_call: TRBV4-1
j_call: TRBJ2-7
d_call: TRBD1
cdr3_aa: CASSHGQGARYEQYF
cdr3_nt: TGCGCCAGCAGCCACGGACAGGGGGCTCGCTACGAGCAGTACTTC

clone_size: -
v_call: TRBV16
j_call: TRBJ2-7
d_call: TRBD1
cdr3_aa: CASSQSGTGGFREQYF
cdr3_nt: TGTGCCAGCAGCCAATCAGGGACAGGGGGCTTTCGCGAGCAGTACTTC

clone_size: -
v_call: TRBV20-1
j_call: TRBJ1-5
d_call: -
cdr3_aa: CSASSLFGDLSNQPQHF
cdr3_nt: TGCAGTGCTAGTTCCCTTTTTGGGGACTTGAGCAATCAGCCCCAGCATTTT

clone_size: -
v_call: TRBV7-9
j_call: TRBJ1-1
d_call: -
cdr3_aa: CASSLAAGAEAFF
cdr3_nt: TGTGCCAGCAGCTTAGCGGCAGGGGCTGAAGCTTTCTTT

clone_size: -
v_call: TRBV7-3
j_call: TRBJ2-3
d_call: TRBD2
cdr3_aa: CASSSTSGGPGTQYF
cdr3_nt: TGTGCCAGCAGCTCGACTAGCGGGGGGCCCGGTACGCAGTATTTT

clone_size: -
v_call: TRBV4-2
j_call: TRBJ1-4
d_call: -
cdr3_aa: CASSRPNGGRVDEKLFF
cdr3_nt: TGTGCCAGCAGCCGACCGAACGGCGGCAGGGTGGATGAAAAACTGTTTTTT

clone_size: -
v_call: TRBV3-1/TRBV3-2
j_call: TRBJ1-2
d_call: -
cdr3_aa: CASSQDAGYLGGYTF
cdr3_nt: TGTGCCAGCAGCCAAGATGCGGGTTACCTGGGGGGCTACACCTTC